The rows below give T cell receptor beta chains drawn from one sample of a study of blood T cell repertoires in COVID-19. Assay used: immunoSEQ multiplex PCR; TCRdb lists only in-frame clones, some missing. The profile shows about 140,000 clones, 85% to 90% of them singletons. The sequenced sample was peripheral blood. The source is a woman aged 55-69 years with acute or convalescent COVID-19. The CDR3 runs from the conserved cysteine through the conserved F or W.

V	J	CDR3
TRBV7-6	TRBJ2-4	CASSTSQGRKNIQYF
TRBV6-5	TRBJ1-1	CASSGQGIRAFF
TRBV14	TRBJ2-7	CASSQLRDRAYEQYF
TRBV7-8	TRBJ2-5	CASSLVVQGAETQYF
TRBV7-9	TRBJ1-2	CASSPTGDTNGYTF
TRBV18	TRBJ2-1	CASSPTTGMANEQFF
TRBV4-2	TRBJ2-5	CASSQDVFQETQYF
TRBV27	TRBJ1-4	CASTRQGRGEKLFF
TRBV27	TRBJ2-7	CASSLGQGAYSEQYF
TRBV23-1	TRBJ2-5	CASSLRREETQYF
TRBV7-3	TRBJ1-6	CASSLRGPGRNSPLHF
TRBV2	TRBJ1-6	CASSGDRANSPLHF
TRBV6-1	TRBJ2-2	CASSEALAGENTGELFF
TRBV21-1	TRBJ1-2	CASSESGHYGYTF
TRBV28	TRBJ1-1	CASSNRGMNTEAFF
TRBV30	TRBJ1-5	CACRTGGGQPQHF
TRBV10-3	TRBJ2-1	CAISEDRGNHLHNEQFF
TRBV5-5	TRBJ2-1	CASSFRTNSYNEQFF
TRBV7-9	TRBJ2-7	CASSLLGANYEQYF
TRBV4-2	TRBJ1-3	CASSLNRDKGNTIYF
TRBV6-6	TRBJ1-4	CASRPGRGPNEKLFF
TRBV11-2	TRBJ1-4	CASSLVRATEKLFF
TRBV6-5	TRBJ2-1	CASSYRGEHEQFF
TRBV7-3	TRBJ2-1	CASSPTSGGLKDYNEQFF
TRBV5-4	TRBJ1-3	CASSLGQGTDTIYF
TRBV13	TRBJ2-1	CASSLFATEVYNEQFF
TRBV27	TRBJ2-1	CASTLAGLPPYNEQFF
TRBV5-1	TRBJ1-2	CASSLGQSNYGYTF
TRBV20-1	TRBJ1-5	CSASRGQGPNQPQHF
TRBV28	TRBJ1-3	CASRGHSGNTIYF